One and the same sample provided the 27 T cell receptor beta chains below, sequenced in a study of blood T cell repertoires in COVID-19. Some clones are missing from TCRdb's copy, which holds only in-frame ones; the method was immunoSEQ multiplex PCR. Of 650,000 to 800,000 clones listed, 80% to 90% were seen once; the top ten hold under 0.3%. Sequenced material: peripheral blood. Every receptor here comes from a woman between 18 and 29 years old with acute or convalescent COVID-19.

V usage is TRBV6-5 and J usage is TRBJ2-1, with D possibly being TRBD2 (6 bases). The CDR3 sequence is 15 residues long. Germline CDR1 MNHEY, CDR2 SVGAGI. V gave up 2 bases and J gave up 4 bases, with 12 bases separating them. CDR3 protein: CASSYGTRPYNEQFF. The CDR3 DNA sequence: TGTGCCAGCAGTTACGGGACTCGACCTTACAATGAGCAGTTCTTC.

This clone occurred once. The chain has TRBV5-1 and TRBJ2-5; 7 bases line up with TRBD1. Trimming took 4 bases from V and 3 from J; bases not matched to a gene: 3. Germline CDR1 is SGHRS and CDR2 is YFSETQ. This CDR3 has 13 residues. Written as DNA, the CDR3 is TGCGCCAGCAGCGATGGACAGGAAGAGACCCAGTACTTC. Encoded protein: CASSDGQEETQYF.

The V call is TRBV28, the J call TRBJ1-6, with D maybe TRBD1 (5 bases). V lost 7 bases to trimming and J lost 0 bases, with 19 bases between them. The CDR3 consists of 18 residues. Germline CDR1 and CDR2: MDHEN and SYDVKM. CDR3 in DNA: TGTGCCAGCACCCTACAGGACTACCCTAGCTCCTATAATTCACCCCTCCACTTT. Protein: CASTLQDYPSSYNSPLHF.

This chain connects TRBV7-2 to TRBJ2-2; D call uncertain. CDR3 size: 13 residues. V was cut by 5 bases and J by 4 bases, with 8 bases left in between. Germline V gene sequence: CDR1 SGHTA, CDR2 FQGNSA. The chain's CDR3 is CASSTIITGELFF. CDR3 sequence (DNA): TGTGCCAGCAGCACAATAATCACCGGGGAGCTGTTTTTT.

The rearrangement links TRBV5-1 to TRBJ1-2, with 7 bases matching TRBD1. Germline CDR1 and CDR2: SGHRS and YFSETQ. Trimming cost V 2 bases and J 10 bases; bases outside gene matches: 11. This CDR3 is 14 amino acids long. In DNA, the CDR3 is TGCGCCAGCAGCTTAGGGGGACAGCTCTCCGACTACACCTTC. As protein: CASSLGGQLSDYTF.

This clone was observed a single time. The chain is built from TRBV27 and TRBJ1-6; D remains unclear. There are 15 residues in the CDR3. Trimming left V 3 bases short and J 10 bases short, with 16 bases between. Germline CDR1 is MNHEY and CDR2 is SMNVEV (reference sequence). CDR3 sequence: CASSFASAGGSPLHF. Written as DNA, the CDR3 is TGTGCCAGCAGTTTTGCGTCTGCAGGTGGGTCACCCCTCCACTTT.

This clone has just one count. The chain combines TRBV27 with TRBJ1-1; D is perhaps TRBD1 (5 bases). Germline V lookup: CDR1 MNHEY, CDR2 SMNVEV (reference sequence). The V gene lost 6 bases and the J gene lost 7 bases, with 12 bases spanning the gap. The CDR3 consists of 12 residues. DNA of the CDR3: TGTGCCAGCAGACCTGGGGGGGGTGAAGCTTTCTTT. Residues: CASRPGGGEAFF.

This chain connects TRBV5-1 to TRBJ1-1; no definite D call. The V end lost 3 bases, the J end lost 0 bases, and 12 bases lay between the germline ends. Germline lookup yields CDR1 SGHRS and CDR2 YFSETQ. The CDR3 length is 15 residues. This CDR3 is CASSSAQVMNTEAFF. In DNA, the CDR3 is TGCGCCAGCAGCTCGGCGCAGGTGATGAACACTGAAGCTTTCTTT. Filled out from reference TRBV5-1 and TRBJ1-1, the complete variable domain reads KAGVTQTPRYLIKTRGQQVTLSCSPISGHRSVSWYQQTPGQGLQFLFEYFSETQRNKGNFPGRFSGRQFSNSRSEMNVSTLELGDSALYLCASSSAQVMNTEAFFGQGTRLTVV.

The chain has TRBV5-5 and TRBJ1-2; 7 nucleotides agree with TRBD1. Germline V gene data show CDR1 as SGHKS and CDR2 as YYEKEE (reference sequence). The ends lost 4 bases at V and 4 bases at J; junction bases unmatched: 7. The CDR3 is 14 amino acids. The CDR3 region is CASSTGAMGYGYTF. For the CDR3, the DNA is TGTGCCAGCAGCACAGGGGCAATGGGCTATGGCTACACCTTC.

The CDR3: CATSDPQQGSYGYTF. The CDR3, as DNA: TGTGCCACCAGTGATCCACAACAGGGGAGCTATGGCTACACCTTC. The chain couples TRBV24-1 to TRBJ1-2; TRBD1 matches 7 bases. The germline gives CDR1 KGHDR, CDR2 SFDVKD. Trimming at V came to 3 bases and at J to 4 bases, leaving 7 bases not matched to a gene. The CDR3 consists of 15 residues.

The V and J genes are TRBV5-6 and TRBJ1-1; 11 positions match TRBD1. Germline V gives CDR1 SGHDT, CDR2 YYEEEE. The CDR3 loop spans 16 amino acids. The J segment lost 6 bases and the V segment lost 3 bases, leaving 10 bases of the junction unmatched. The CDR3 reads CASSSPGQGGRPEAFF. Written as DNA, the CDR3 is TGTGCCAGCAGCTCCCCGGGACAGGGGGGAAGGCCTGAAGCTTTCTTT. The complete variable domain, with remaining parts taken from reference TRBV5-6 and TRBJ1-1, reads DAGVTQSPTHLIKTRGQQVTLRCSPKSGHDTVSWYQQALGQGPQFIFQYYEEEERQRGNFPDRFSGHQFPNYSSELNVNALLLGDSALYLCASSSPGQGGRPEAFFGQGTRLTVV.

The DNA for the CDR3 is TGTGCCAGCAGGCCGAGCTCTGGAAACACCATATATTTT. Translated, it gives CASRPSSGNTIYF. The J gene is TRBJ1-3, the V gene TRBV7-9; D is uncertain. Germline values: CDR1 SEHNR, CDR2 FQNEAQ (reference sequence). The CDR3 is made up of 13 amino acids. Trimming left V 6 bases short and J 0 bases short, with 6 bases between. The full variable domain, rest sourced from reference TRBV7-9 and TRBJ1-3, is DTGVSQNPRHKITKRGQNVTFRCDPISEHNRLYWYRQTLGQGPEFLTYFQNEAQLEKSRLLSDRFSAERPKGSFSTLEIQRTEQGDSAMYLCASRPSSGNTIYFGEGSWLTVV.

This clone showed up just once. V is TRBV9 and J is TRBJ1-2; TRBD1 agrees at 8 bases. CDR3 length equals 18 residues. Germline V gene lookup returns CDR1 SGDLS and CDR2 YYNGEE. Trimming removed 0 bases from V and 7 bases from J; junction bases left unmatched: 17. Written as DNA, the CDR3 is TGTGCCAGCAGCGTAGAAAGGCACAGGGGGGAAGAGGGTGTTGGCTACACCTTC. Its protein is CASSVERHRGEEGVGYTF. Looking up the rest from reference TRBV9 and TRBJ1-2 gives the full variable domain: DSGVTQTPKHLITATGQRVTLRCSPRSGDLSVYWYQQSLDQGLQFLIQYYNGEERAKGNILERFSAQQFPDLHSELNLSSLELGDSALYFCASSVERHRGEEGVGYTFGSGTRLTVV.

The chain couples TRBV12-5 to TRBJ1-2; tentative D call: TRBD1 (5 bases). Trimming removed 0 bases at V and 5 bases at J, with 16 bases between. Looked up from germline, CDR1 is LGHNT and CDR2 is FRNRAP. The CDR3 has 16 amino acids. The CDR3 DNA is TGTGCTAGTGGTTTGGTAAGGAAGGGGCCACATTATGGCTACACCTTC. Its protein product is CASGLVRKGPHYGYTF.

This CDR3 is CASSWAGSNEQYF. CDR3 DNA sequence: TGTGCCAGCAGTTGGGCAGGGTCGAACGAGCAGTACTTC. This chain connects TRBV6-2 or TRBV6-3 to TRBJ2-7, with a possible D match to TRBD1 (5 bases). CDR1 and CDR2 (germline): MNHEY, SVGEGT. The CDR3 loop spans 13 amino acids. V lost 4 bases to trimming and J lost 5 bases, with 12 bases between them.

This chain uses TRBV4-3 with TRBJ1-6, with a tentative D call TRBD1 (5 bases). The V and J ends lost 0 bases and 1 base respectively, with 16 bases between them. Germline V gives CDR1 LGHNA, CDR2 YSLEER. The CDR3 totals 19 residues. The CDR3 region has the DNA TGCGCCAGCAGCCAAGATCGGGGAGGGGTAGGTTCCTATAATTCACCCCTCCACTTT. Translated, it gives CASSQDRGGVGSYNSPLHF.

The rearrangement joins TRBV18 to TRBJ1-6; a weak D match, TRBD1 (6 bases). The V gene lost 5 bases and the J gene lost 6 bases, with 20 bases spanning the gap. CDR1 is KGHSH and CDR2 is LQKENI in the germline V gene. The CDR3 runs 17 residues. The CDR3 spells CASSSPAQTGSNSPLHF. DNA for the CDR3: TGTGCCAGCTCATCCCCGGCCCAGACAGGATCTAATTCACCCCTCCACTTT.

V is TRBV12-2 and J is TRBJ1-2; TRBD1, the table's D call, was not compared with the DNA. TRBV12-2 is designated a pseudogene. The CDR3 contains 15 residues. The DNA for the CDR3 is TGTGCAAGTCGCTTTGACGAGGCCAGGGGCCCTGGCTACACCTTC. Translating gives CASRFDEARGPGYTF.

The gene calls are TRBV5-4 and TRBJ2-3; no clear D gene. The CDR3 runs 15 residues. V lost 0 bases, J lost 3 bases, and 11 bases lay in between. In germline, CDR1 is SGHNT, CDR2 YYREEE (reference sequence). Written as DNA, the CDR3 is TGTGCCAGCAGCTTGGGCGCTGAAGAAACAGATACGCAGTATTTT. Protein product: CASSLGAEETDTQYF.

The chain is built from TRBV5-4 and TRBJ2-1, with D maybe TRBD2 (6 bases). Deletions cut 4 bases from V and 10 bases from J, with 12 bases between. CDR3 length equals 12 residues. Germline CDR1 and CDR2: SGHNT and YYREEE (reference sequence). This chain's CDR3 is CASSIADREQFF. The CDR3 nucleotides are TGTGCCAGCAGCATAGCGGATAGAGAGCAGTTCTTC.

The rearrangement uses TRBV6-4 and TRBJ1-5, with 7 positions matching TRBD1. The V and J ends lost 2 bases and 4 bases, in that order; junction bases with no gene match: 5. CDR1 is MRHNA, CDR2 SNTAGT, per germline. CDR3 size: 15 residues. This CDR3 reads CASSDGDRENQPQHF. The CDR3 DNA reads TGTGCCAGCAGTGACGGGGACAGAGAAAATCAGCCCCAGCATTTT.

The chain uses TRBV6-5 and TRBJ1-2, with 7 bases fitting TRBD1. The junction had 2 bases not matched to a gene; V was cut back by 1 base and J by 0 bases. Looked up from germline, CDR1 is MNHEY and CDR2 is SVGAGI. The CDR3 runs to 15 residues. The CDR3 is CASSYYGTANYGYTF. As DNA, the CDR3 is TGTGCCAGCAGTTACTATGGGACAGCTAACTATGGCTACACCTTC.

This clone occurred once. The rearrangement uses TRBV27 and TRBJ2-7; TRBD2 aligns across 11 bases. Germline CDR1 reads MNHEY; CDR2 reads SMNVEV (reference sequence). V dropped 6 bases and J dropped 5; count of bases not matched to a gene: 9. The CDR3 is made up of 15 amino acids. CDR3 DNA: TGTGCCAGCAGCCCGGGACTAGCGGTTTTCCACGAGCAGTACTTC. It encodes CASSPGLAVFHEQYF.

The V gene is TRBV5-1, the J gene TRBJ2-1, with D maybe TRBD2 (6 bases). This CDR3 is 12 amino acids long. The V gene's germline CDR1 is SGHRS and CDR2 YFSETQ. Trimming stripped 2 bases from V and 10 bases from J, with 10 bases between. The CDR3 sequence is CASSFASEEQFF. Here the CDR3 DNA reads TGCGCCAGCAGCTTTGCTAGCGAAGAGCAGTTCTTC. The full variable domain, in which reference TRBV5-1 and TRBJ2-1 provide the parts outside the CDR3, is KAGVTQTPRYLIKTRGQQVTLSCSPISGHRSVSWYQQTPGQGLQFLFEYFSETQRNKGNFPGRFSGRQFSNSRSEMNVSTLELGDSALYLCASSFASEEQFFGPGTRLTVL.

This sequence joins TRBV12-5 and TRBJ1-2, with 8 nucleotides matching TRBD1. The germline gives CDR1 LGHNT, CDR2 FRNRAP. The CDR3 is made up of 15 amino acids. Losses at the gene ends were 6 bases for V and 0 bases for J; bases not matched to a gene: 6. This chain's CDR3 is CASGPQGASNYGYTF. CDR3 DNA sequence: TGTGCTAGTGGACCTCAGGGGGCATCTAACTATGGCTACACCTTC.

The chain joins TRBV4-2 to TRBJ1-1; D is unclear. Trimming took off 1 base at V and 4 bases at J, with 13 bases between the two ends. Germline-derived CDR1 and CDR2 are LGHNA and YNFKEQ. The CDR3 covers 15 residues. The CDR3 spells CASSQGASVGTEAFF. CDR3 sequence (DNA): TGTGCCAGCAGCCAAGGGGCTTCCGTTGGCACTGAAGCTTTCTTT.

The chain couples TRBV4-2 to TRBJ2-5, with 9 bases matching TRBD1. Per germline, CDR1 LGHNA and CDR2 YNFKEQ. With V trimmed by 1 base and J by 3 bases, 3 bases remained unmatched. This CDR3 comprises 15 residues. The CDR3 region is CASSQGDREEETQYF. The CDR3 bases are TGTGCCAGCAGCCAAGGGGACAGGGAAGAAGAGACCCAGTACTTC.